The T cell receptor beta chain described here comes from a study of blood T cell repertoires in COVID-19. About the study: Sources were T cells, B-cell-depleted T cells, or PBMCs; the material itself was cDNA or gDNA.

Participant age was roughly 18 to 89 years, and participants resided in fewer than 30 US areas. Grouping used clinical history reported by participants in a survey and questionnaire. Recovered Cohort 3 donors showed two negative PCRs, clearance, or symptom resolution. Germline values: CDR1 SGHAT, CDR2 FQDESV (reference sequence). The CDR3 contains 17 residues. V lost 0 bases, J lost 5 bases, and 20 bases lay in between. This table comes from immunoSEQ multiplex PCR, and its TCRdb copy is limited to in-frame clones, with some not included. The data hold approximately 220,000 clones, with roughly 85% observed a single time.

The clonotype was recovered from a man in his forties who had recovered from COVID-19. Sample: PBMCs or T cells enriched from blood (not recorded which). V usage is TRBV11-1 and J usage is TRBJ2-7; no definite D call. This CDR3 reads CASSLAGQARRFHEQYF. The CDR3 DNA sequence: TGTGCCAGCAGCTTAGCCGGTCAGGCTCGCCGGTTCCACGAGCAGTACTTC.